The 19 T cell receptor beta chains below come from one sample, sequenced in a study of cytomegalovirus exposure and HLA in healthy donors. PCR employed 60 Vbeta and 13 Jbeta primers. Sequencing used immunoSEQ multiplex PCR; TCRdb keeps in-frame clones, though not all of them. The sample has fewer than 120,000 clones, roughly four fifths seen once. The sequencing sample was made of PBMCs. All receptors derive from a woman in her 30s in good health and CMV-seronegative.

CDR3 in amino acids: CASSFWTDSYNEQFF. DNA of the CDR3: TGCGCCAGCAGCTTCTGGACAGACTCCTACAATGAGCAGTTCTTC. This rearrangement joins TRBV5-1 to TRBJ2-1, with D perhaps matching TRBD1 (6 bases). Trimming stripped 2 bases from V and 0 bases from J, with 9 bases between. Germline values: CDR1 SGHRS, CDR2 YFSETQ. This CDR3 region has 15 residues.

CDR3 DNA sequence: TGTGCCAGCAGCGCCCCGGACAGGGGAAGGCAAGAGACCCAGTACTTC. Its translation is CASSAPDRGRQETQYF. This chain connects TRBV5-4 to TRBJ2-5; TRBD1 agrees at 9 bases. Germline V lookup: CDR1 SGHNT, CDR2 YYREEE (reference sequence). Losses at the gene ends were 4 bases for V and 2 bases for J; bases not matched to a gene: 9. The CDR3 consists of 16 residues.

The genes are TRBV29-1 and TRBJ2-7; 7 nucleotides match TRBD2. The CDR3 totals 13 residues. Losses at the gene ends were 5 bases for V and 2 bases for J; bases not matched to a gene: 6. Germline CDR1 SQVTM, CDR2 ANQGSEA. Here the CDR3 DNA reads TGCAGCGTTTTCAGCGGGGACGCCTACGAGCAGTACTTC. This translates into CSVFSGDAYEQYF.

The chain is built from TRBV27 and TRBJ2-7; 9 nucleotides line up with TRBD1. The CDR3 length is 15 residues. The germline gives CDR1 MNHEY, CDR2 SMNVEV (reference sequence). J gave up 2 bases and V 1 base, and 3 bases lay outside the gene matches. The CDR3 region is CASSLFGTGTYEQYF. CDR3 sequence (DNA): TGTGCCAGCAGTTTATTCGGGACAGGGACCTACGAGCAGTACTTC.

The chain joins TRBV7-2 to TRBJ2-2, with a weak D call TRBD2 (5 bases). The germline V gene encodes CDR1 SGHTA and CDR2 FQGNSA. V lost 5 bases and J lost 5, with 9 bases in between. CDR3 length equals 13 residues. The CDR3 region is CASSGRLTGELFF. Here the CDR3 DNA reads TGTGCCAGCAGCGGCCGACTAACCGGGGAGCTGTTTTTT.

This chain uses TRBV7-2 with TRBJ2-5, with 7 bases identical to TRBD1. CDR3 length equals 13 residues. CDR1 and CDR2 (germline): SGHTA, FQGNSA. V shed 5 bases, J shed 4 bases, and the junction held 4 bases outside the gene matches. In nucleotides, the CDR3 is TGTGCCAGCAGCGCCCGGGACAGAGAGACCCAGTACTTC. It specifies CASSARDRETQYF.

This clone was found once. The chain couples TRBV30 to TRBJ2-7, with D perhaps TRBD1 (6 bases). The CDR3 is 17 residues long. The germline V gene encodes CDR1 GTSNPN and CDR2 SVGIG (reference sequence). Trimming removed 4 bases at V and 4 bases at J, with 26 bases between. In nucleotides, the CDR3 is TGTGCCTGGACCCCACCCCCAGGCAGGGGAGAACGGTACGAGCAGTACTTC. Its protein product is CAWTPPPGRGERYEQYF. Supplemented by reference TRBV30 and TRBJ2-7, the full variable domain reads SQTIHQWPATLVQPVGSPLSLECTVEGTSNPNLYWYRQAAGRGLQLLFYSVGIGQISSEVPQNLSASRPQDRQFILSSKKLLLSDSGFYLCAWTPPPGRGERYEQYFGPGTRLTVT.

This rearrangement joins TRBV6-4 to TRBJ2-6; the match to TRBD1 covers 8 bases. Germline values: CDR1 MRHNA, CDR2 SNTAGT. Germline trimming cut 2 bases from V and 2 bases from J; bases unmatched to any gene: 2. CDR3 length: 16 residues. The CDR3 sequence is CASSDTGGAGANVLTF. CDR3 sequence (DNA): TGTGCCAGCAGTGACACAGGGGGAGCTGGGGCCAACGTCCTGACTTTC.

The chain's CDR3 is CASSLGGFGLKNTEAFF. CDR3 bases: TGTGCCAGCAGCTTAGGGGGCTTTGGCCTCAAAAACACTGAAGCTTTCTTT. The J gene is TRBJ1-1, the V gene TRBV7-2; TRBD1 might be the D (5 bases). CDR3 length: 17 amino acids. Trimming left V 1 base short and J 2 bases short, with 17 bases between. Germline assignment: CDR1 SGHTA and CDR2 FQGNSA.

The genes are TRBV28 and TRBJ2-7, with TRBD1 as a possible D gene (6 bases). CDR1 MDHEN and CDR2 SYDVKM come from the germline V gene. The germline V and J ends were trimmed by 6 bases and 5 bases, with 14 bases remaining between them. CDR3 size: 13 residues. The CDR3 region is CASSSGRGHEQYF. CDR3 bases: TGTGCCAGCAGCTCGGGCAGGGGACACGAGCAGTACTTC.

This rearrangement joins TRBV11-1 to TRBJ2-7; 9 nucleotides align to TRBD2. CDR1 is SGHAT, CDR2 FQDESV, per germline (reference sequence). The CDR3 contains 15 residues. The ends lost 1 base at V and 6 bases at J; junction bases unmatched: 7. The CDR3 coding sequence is TGTGCCAGCAGCTTAGGCAATAGCGGGAGTTCCGAGCAGTACTTC. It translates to CASSLGNSGSSEQYF.

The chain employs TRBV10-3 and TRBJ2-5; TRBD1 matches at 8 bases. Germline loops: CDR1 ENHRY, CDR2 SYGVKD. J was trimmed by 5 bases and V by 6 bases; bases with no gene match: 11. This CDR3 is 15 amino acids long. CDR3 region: CAIRSDRADRETQYF. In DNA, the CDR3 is TGTGCCATCAGGTCGGACAGGGCCGACCGGGAGACCCAGTACTTC.

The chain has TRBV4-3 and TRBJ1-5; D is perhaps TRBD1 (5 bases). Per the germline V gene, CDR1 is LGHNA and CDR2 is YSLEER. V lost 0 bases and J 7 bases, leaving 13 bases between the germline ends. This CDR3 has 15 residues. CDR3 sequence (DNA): TGCGCCAGCAGCCAAGATTGGGTAGGGGTACAGCCCCAGCATTTT. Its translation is CASSQDWVGVQPQHF.

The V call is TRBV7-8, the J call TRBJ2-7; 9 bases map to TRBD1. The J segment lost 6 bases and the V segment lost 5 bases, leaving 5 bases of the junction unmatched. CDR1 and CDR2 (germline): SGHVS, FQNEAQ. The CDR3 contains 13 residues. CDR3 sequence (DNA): TGTGCCAGCAGCATTGGGACAGGGAGCGAGCAGTACTTC. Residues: CASSIGTGSEQYF.

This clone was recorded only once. DNA for the CDR3: TGCAGCGTCGACGGGACAGCGGGGGCCAACGTCCTGACTTTC. It codes for CSVDGTAGANVLTF. V is TRBV29-1 and J is TRBJ2-6; 7 bases fit TRBD1. The junction had 6 bases not matched to a gene; V was cut back by 6 bases and J by 4 bases. The CDR3 spans 14 residues. The V gene's germline CDR1 is SQVTM and CDR2 ANQGSEA.

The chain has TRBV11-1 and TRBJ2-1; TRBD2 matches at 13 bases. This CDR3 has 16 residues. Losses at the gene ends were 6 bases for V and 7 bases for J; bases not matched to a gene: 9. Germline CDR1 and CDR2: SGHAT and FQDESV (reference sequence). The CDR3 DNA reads TGTGCCAGCAGACAAGGACTAGCGGGAGTGGGAAATGAGCAGTTCTTC. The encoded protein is CASRQGLAGVGNEQFF.

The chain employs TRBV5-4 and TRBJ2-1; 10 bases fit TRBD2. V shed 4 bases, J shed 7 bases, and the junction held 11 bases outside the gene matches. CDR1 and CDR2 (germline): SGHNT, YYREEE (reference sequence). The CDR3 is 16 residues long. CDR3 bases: TGTGCCAGCAGCGATTCCAGCGGGGGGGCCTGGAATGAGCAGTTCTTC. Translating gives CASSDSSGGAWNEQFF.

The CDR3: CASSEAYPRFGQSSNQPQHF. The CDR3, as DNA: TGTGCCAGCAGTGAAGCGTACCCCCGTTTTGGACAGTCAAGCAATCAGCCCCAGCATTTT. The chain links TRBV2 to TRBJ1-5, with D maybe TRBD1 (6 bases). Trimming removed 0 bases at V and 1 base at J, with 22 bases between. The CDR3 length is 20 residues. Looked up from germline, CDR1 is SNHLY and CDR2 is FYNNEI.

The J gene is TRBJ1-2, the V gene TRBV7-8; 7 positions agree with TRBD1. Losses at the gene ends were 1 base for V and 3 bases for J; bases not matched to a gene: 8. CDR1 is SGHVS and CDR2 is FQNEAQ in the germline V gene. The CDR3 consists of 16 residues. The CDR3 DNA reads TGTGCCAGCAGCTTAGTCCCGACAGGGTACGACTATGGCTACACCTTC. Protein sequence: CASSLVPTGYDYGYTF.